These T cell receptor beta chains were read from a single sample in a study of cytomegalovirus exposure and HLA in healthy donors. Using immunoSEQ multiplex PCR, the repertoire was profiled, and TCRdb retains in-frame clones only, with some absent. The data show about 110,000 clones, with about 80% seen just once and 7.7% held by the top ten. Sequenced material: PBMCs. Receptors originate from a woman aged 45-65 years in good health and CMV-seropositive. Both conserved end residues are part of each CDR3. Fields, in order: CDR3 protein, CDR3 DNA, V gene, clone size, D gene, J gene. The D gene is left open where the match is weak. The listing skips clone size in some rows; elsewhere it reads once, few, many or a size class.

CDR3aa: CASSLDSGGAQETQYF
CDR3nt: TGTGCCAGCAGCCTTGATAGCGGGGGGGCTCAAGAGACCCAGTACTTC
v_gene: TRBV7-6
abundance: .
d_gene: TRBD2
j_gene: TRBJ2-5

CDR3aa: CASSPTVTNEKLFF
CDR3nt: TGTGCCAGCAGCCCGACAGTAACTAATGAAAAACTGTTTTTT
v_gene: TRBV7-6
abundance: few
d_gene: .
j_gene: TRBJ1-4

CDR3aa: CASRRDTKTYEQYF
CDR3nt: TGTGCCAGCAGACGGGACACCAAAACCTACGAGCAGTACTTC
v_gene: TRBV28
abundance: .
d_gene: .
j_gene: TRBJ2-7

CDR3aa: CASSWGRWGQGAKETQYF
CDR3nt: TGTGCCAGTAGTTGGGGGCGGTGGGGACAGGGGGCGAAAGAGACCCAGTACTTC
v_gene: TRBV19
abundance: .
d_gene: TRBD1
j_gene: TRBJ2-5

CDR3aa: CASSPRGLELAGGPGRQETQYF
CDR3nt: TGTGCCAGCTCACCACGAGGGCTGGAGCTAGCGGGAGGCCCCGGGAGACAAGAGACCCAGTACTTC
v_gene: TRBV18
abundance: .
d_gene: TRBD2
j_gene: TRBJ2-5

CDR3aa: CASSLGAAGANVLTF
CDR3nt: TGTGCCAGCTCACTGGGGGCGGCTGGGGCCAACGTCCTGACTTTC
v_gene: TRBV18
abundance: .
d_gene: .
j_gene: TRBJ2-6

CDR3aa: CASSLRGGARYGYTF
CDR3nt: TGTGCCAGCAGTTTACGAGGGGGCGCGAGATATGGCTACACCTTC
v_gene: TRBV27
abundance: .
d_gene: TRBD1
j_gene: TRBJ1-2

CDR3aa: CASSLSAGTGTDTQYF
CDR3nt: TGCGCCAGCAGCTTATCCGCCGGGACAGGCACAGATACGCAGTATTTT
v_gene: TRBV5-1
abundance: few
d_gene: TRBD1
j_gene: TRBJ2-3

CDR3aa: CAISDRGDYEQYF
CDR3nt: TGTGCCATCAGTGACCGCGGGGACTACGAGCAGTACTTC
v_gene: TRBV10-3
abundance: .
d_gene: .
j_gene: TRBJ2-7

CDR3aa: CSVRTGRMNTEAFF
CDR3nt: TGCAGCGTCCGGACAGGTCGGATGAACACTGAAGCTTTCTTT
v_gene: TRBV29-1
abundance: .
d_gene: TRBD1
j_gene: TRBJ1-1

CDR3aa: CASSGTGGDSPLHF
CDR3nt: TGTGCCAGCTCAGGGACAGGGGGCGATTCACCCCTCCACTTT
v_gene: TRBV18
abundance: .
d_gene: TRBD1
j_gene: TRBJ1-6

CDR3aa: CASRAELNTEAFF
CDR3nt: TGTGCCAGCAGGGCGGAGCTGAACACTGAAGCTTTCTTT
v_gene: TRBV2
abundance: .
d_gene: .
j_gene: TRBJ1-1

CDR3aa: CASSVEPATNEKLFF
CDR3nt: TGTGCCAGCAGCGTAGAGCCCGCAACTAATGAAAAACTGTTTTTT
v_gene: TRBV9
abundance: .
d_gene: .
j_gene: TRBJ1-4

CDR3aa: CAISEHDRGWETQYF
CDR3nt: TGTGCCATCAGTGAACACGACAGGGGTTGGGAGACCCAGTACTTC
v_gene: TRBV10-3
abundance: few
d_gene: TRBD1
j_gene: TRBJ2-5

CDR3aa: CASSYSRWGPTDTQYF
CDR3nt: TGTGCCAGCAGTTACTCGAGATGGGGCCCGACAGATACGCAGTATTTT
v_gene: TRBV6-5
abundance: .
d_gene: .
j_gene: TRBJ2-3

CDR3aa: CASSPGANTIYF
CDR3nt: TGTGCCAGCAGCCCTGGGGCAAACACCATATATTTT
v_gene: TRBV9
abundance: .
d_gene: .
j_gene: TRBJ1-3

CDR3aa: CASSVGQGLAKNIQYF
CDR3nt: TGCGCCAGCAGCGTGGGACAGGGTTTAGCCAAAAACATTCAGTACTTC
v_gene: TRBV5-1
abundance: .
d_gene: TRBD1
j_gene: TRBJ2-4

CDR3aa: CSSSPRGAGWETQYF
CDR3nt: TGTTCCAGCAGCCCACGGGGGGCGGGATGGGAGACCCAGTACTTC
v_gene: TRBV7-3
abundance: .
d_gene: .
j_gene: TRBJ2-5

CDR3aa: CAISESTGYYGYTF
CDR3nt: TGTGCCATCAGTGAGTCGACAGGGTACTATGGCTACACCTTC
v_gene: TRBV10-3
abundance: .
d_gene: TRBD1
j_gene: TRBJ1-2

CDR3aa: CAISPGAGREKLFF
CDR3nt: TGTGCCATCAGCCCTGGGGCAGGGCGAGAAAAACTGTTTTTT
v_gene: TRBV10-3
abundance: .
d_gene: .
j_gene: TRBJ1-4

CDR3aa: CASSQESGSNTGELFF
CDR3nt: TGCGCCAGCAGCCAAGAATCAGGATCGAACACCGGGGAGCTGTTTTTT
v_gene: TRBV4-3
abundance: .
d_gene: .
j_gene: TRBJ2-2

CDR3aa: CASSLGRDRGETQYF
CDR3nt: TGCGCCAGCAGCTTGGGCCGGGACAGGGGAGAGACCCAGTACTTC
v_gene: TRBV5-1
abundance: .
d_gene: TRBD1
j_gene: TRBJ2-5

CDR3aa: CASSSRTGGYEQYF
CDR3nt: TGTGCCAGCAGCTCCCGGACAGGAGGCTACGAGCAGTACTTC
v_gene: TRBV11-3
abundance: .
d_gene: TRBD1
j_gene: TRBJ2-7

CDR3aa: CASSSVRTSGLETQYF
CDR3nt: TGTGCCAGCAGTTCCGTACGGACTAGCGGGTTAGAGACCCAGTACTTC
v_gene: TRBV28
abundance: .
d_gene: TRBD2
j_gene: TRBJ2-5

CDR3aa: CASSLAGAGETQYF
CDR3nt: TGTGCCAGCAGCCTAGCGGGGGCCGGGGAGACCCAGTACTTC
v_gene: TRBV27
abundance: few
d_gene: TRBD2
j_gene: TRBJ2-5

CDR3aa: CASSLVVSGRDYGYTF
CDR3nt: TGCGCCAGCAGCTTGGTGGTGTCCGGGAGGGACTATGGCTACACCTTC
v_gene: TRBV5-1
abundance: .
d_gene: .
j_gene: TRBJ1-2

CDR3aa: CSAKRQAGSYEQYF
CDR3nt: TGCAGCGCCAAGCGACAGGCTGGCTCCTACGAGCAGTACTTC
v_gene: TRBV29-1
abundance: .
d_gene: .
j_gene: TRBJ2-7

CDR3aa: CASRSLTENIQYF
CDR3nt: TGTGCCAGCAGGAGTCTGACAGAAAACATTCAGTACTTC
v_gene: TRBV14
abundance: few
d_gene: .
j_gene: TRBJ2-4

CDR3aa: CASSLTGGAYEQYF
CDR3nt: TGTGCCAGCAGCTTAACAGGGGGAGCCTACGAGCAGTACTTC
v_gene: TRBV7-9
abundance: .
d_gene: TRBD1
j_gene: TRBJ2-7

CDR3aa: CASIEVEASNQPQHF
CDR3nt: TGTGCCAGCATTGAGGTGGAAGCGAGCAATCAGCCCCAGCATTTT
v_gene: TRBV6-1
abundance: once
d_gene: .
j_gene: TRBJ1-5

CDR3aa: CASSVWTWGGNTEAFF
CDR3nt: TGTGCCAGCAGCGTCTGGACATGGGGTGGGAACACTGAAGCTTTCTTT
v_gene: TRBV5-6
abundance: .
d_gene: .
j_gene: TRBJ1-1

CDR3aa: CASSLGLAGNGELFF
CDR3nt: TGTGCCAGCAGCTTGGGACTAGCGGGAAACGGGGAGCTGTTTTTT
v_gene: TRBV5-4
abundance: few
d_gene: TRBD2
j_gene: TRBJ2-2

CDR3aa: CASTSGGSSTDTQYF
CDR3nt: TGCGCCAGCACGTCGGGGGGTTCTAGCACAGATACGCAGTATTTT
v_gene: TRBV5-1
abundance: .
d_gene: TRBD2
j_gene: TRBJ2-3

CDR3aa: CASGVYYEQYF
CDR3nt: TGTGCCAGCGGAGTCTACTACGAGCAGTACTTC
v_gene: TRBV11-2
abundance: .
d_gene: .
j_gene: TRBJ2-7

CDR3aa: CASSFTAGGQETQYF
CDR3nt: TGCGCCAGCAGCTTCACGGCGGGAGGGCAAGAGACCCAGTACTTC
v_gene: TRBV5-1
abundance: few
d_gene: TRBD2
j_gene: TRBJ2-5

CDR3aa: CASSWGEANEKLFF
CDR3nt: TGTGCCAGCAGTTGGGGCGAAGCTAATGAAAAACTGTTTTTT
v_gene: TRBV6-6
abundance: .
d_gene: .
j_gene: TRBJ1-4

CDR3aa: CASSQDFAKQYF
CDR3nt: TGTGCCAGCAGCCAAGATTTTGCGAAACAGTATTTT
v_gene: TRBV4-2
abundance: .
d_gene: .
j_gene: TRBJ2-3

CDR3aa: CASRLIWSRNYEQYF
CDR3nt: TGTGCAAGTCGCTTAATCTGGAGCCGCAATTACGAGCAGTACTTC
v_gene: TRBV12-2
abundance: few
d_gene: .
j_gene: TRBJ2-7